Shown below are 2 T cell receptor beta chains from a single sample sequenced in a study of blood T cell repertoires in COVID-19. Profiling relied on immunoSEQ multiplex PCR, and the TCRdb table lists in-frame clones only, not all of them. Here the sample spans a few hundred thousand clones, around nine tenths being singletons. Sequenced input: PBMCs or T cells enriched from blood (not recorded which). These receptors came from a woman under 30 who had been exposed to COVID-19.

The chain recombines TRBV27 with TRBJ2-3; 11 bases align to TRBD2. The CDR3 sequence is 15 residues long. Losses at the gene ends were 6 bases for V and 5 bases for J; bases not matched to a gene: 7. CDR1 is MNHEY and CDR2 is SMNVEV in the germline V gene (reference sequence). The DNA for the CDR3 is TGTGCCAGCAGGACGACTAGCGGGGTGCGAGATACGCAGTATTTT. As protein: CASRTTSGVRDTQYF.

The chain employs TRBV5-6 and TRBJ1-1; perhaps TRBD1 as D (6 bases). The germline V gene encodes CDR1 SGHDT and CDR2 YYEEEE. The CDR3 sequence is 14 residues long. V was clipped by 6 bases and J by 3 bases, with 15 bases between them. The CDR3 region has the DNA TGTGCCAGCACCCGGGGGGCTGTGGACACTGAAGCTTTCTTT. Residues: CASTRGAVDTEAFF.